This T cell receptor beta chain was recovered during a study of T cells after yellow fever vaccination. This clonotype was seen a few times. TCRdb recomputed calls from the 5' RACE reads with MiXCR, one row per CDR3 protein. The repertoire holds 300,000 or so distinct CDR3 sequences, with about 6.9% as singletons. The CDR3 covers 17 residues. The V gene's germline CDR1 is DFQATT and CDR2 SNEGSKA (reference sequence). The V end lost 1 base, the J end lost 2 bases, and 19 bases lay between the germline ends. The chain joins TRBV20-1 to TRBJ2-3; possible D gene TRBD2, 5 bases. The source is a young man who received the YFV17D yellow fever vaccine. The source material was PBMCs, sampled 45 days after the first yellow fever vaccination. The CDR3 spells CSARAPPHSGNTDTQYF. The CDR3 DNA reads TGCAGTGCTAGAGCTCCGCCCCACAGCGGAAACACAGATACGCAGTATTTT.